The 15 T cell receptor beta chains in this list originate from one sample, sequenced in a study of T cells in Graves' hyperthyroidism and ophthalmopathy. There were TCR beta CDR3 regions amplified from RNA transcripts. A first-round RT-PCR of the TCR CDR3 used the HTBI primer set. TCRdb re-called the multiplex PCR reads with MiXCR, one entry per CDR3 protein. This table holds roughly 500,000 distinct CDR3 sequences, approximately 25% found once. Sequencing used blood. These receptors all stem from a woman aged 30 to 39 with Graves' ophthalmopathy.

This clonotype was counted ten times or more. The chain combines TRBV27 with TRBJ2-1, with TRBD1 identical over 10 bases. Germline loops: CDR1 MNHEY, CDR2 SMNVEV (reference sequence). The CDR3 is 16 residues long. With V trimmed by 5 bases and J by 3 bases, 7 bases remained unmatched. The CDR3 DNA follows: TGTGCCAGCAGTCCACGGGACAGGGGTGACTACAATGAGCAGTTCTTC. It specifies CASSPRDRGDYNEQFF.

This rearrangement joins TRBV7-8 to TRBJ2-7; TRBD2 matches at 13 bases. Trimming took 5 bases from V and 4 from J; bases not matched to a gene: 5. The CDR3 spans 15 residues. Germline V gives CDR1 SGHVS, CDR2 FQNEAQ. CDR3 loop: CASSKGTSGTYEQYF. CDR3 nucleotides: TGTGCCAGCAGCAAAGGGACTAGCGGGACTTACGAGCAGTACTTC. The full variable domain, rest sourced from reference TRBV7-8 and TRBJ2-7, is GAGVSQSPRYKVAKRGQDVALRCDPISGHVSLFWYQQALGQGPEFLTYFQNEAQLDKSGLPSDRFFAERPEGSVSTLKIQRTQQEDSAVYLCASSKGTSGTYEQYFGPGTRLTVT.

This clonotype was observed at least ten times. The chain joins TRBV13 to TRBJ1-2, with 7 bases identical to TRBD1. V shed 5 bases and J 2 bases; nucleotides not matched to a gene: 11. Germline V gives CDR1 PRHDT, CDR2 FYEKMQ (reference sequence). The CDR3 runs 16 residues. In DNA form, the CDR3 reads TGTGCCAGCAGCCCCGCGAGCGAACAGGGGAACTATGGCTACACCTTC. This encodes CASSPASEQGNYGYTF.

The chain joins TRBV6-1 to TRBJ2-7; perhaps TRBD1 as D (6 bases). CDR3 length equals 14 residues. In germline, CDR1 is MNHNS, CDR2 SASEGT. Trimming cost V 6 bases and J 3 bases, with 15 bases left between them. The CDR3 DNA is TGTGCCAGCAGCCACCCCGGGACACACTACGAGCAGTACTTC. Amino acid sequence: CASSHPGTHYEQYF.

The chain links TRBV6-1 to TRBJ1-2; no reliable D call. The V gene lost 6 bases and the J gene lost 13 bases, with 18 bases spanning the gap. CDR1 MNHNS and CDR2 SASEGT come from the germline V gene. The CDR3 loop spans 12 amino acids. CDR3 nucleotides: TGTGCCAGCAGAGCCCTCCTCTATATTGGCACCTTC. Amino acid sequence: CASRALLYIGTF.

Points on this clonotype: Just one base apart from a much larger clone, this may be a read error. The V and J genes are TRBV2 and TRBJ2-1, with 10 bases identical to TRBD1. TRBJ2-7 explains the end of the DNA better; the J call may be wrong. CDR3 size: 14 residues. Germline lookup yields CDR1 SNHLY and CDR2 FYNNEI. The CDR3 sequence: CATGQGTWVNEQYF. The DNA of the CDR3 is TGTGCCACGGGACAGGGGACATGGGTTAATGAGCAGTACTTC.

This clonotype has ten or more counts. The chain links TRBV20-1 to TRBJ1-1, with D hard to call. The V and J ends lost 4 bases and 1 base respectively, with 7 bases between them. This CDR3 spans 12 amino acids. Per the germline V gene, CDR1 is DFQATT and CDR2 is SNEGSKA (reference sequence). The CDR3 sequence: CSANPGNTEAFF. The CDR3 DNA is TGCAGTGCTAACCCAGGGAACACTGAAGCTTTCTTT.

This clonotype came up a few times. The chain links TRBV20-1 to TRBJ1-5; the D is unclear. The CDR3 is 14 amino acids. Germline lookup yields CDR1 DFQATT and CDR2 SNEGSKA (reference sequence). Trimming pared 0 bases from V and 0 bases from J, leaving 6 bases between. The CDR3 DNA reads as TGCAGTGCTAGAGAGGGGAATAGCAATCAGCCCCAGCATTTT. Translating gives CSAREGNSNQPQHF.

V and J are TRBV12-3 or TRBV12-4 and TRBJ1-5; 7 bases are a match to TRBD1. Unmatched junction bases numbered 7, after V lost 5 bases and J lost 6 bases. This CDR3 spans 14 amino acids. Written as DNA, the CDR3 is TGTGCCAGCAGTCGACAGGGTCATGGTCAGCCCCAGCATTTT. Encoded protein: CASSRQGHGQPQHF.

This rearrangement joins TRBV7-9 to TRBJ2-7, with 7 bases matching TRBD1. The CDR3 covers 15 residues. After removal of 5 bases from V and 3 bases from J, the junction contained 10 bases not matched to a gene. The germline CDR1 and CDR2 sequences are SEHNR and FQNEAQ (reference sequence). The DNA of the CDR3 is TGTGCCAGCAGCCATAGTGGGACAGTGGTCTACGAGCAGTACTTC. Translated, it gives CASSHSGTVVYEQYF. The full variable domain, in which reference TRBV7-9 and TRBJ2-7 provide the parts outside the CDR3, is DTGVSQNPRHKITKRGQNVTFRCDPISEHNRLYWYRQTLGQGPEFLTYFQNEAQLEKSRLLSDRFSAERPKGSFSTLEIQRTEQGDSAMYLCASSHSGTVVYEQYFGPGTRLTVT.

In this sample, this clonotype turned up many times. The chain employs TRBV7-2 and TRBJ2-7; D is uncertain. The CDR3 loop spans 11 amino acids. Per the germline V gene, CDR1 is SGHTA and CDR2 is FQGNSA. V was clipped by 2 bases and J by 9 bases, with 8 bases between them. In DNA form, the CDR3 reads TGTGCCAGCAGCTTATTACGACTGCAGTACTTC. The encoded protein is CASSLLRLQYF. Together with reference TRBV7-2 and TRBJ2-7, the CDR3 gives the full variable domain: GAGVSQSPSNKVTEKGKDVELRCDPISGHTALYWYRQSLGQGLEFLIYFQGNSAPDKSGLPSDRFSAERTGGSVSTLTIQRTQQEDSAVYLCASSLLRLQYFGPGTRLTVT.

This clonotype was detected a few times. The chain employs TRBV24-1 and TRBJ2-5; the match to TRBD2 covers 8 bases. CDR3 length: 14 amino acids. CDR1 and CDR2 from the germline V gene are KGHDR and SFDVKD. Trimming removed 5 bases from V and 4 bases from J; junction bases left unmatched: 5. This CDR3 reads CATSGSGGSETQYF. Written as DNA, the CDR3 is TGTGCCACCAGTGGATCGGGGGGGTCAGAGACCCAGTACTTC.

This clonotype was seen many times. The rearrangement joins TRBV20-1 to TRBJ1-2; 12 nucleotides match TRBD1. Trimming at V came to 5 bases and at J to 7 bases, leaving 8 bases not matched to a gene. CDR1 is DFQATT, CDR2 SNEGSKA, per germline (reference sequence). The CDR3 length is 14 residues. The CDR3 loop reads CSAGSGTGGAGYTF. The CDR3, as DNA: TGCAGTGCTGGATCCGGGACAGGGGGCGCTGGCTACACCTTC.

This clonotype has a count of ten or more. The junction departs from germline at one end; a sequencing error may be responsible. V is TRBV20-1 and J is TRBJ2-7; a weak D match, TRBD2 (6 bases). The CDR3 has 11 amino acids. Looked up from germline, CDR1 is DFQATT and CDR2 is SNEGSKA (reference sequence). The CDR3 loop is CSAIPAVAEEF. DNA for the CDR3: TGCAGTGCTATCCCCGCGGTAGCGGAGGAATTC.

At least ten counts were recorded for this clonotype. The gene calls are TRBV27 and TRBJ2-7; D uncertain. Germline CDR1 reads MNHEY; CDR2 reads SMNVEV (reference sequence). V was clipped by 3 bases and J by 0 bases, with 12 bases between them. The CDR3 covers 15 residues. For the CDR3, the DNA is TGTGCCAGCAGTTTTCGCACGGTGACCTCCTACGAGCAGTACTTC. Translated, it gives CASSFRTVTSYEQYF.